The 30 T cell receptor beta chains presented below share a single source sample, sequenced in a study of shared clonotypes between healthy human individuals. Sequencing was performed with immunoSEQ multiplex PCR; in TCRdb, only in-frame clones are kept and a portion is missing. The sample lists approximately 510,000 clones; around 74% were seen once. The sample comprised PBMCs. The receptors stem from a woman in her thirties or forties in good health. Some clones in this sample may be carry-over from other donors' samples.

On this clone: Other nucleotide sequences in the sample specify the same CDR3. This chain links TRBV7-8 with TRBJ1-1; 10 bases fit TRBD1. Germline V gene data show CDR1 as SGHVS and CDR2 as FQNEAQ. This CDR3 comprises 13 residues. The V gene end was trimmed by 3 bases and the J gene end by 8 bases; junction bases not matched to a gene: 3. The CDR3 region has the DNA TGTGCCAGCAGCTTGGGACAGGGGACAGAAGCTTTCTTT. Translation: CASSLGQGTEAFF.

This clone was recorded many times. The chain uses TRBV28 and TRBJ2-1; 13 bases agree with TRBD2. CDR1 and CDR2 from the germline V gene are MDHEN and SYDVKM. Losses at the gene ends were 5 bases for V and 3 bases for J; bases not matched to a gene: 7. The CDR3 length is 17 residues. CDR3 DNA sequence: TGTGCCAGCAGTCACGGGACTAGCGGGACCTACTACAATGAGCAGTTCTTC. This sequence encodes CASSHGTSGTYYNEQFF.

The genes are TRBV4-3 and TRBJ2-7, with D perhaps TRBD1 (6 bases). Deletions cut 3 bases from V and 6 bases from J, with 12 bases between. The CDR3 is made up of 13 amino acids. Germline lookup yields CDR1 LGHNA and CDR2 YSLEER. DNA of the CDR3: TGCGCCAGCAGCCAGAACCTCAGGGGCGAGCAGTACTTC. Protein sequence: CASSQNLRGEQYF.

The rearrangement uses TRBV5-1 and TRBJ1-6; 8 bases line up with TRBD1. The length of the CDR3 is 16 residues. The V gene end was trimmed by 1 base and the J gene end by 9 bases; junction bases not matched to a gene: 9. CDR1 is SGHRS and CDR2 is YFSETQ in the germline V gene. CDR3 sequence (DNA): TGCGCCAGCAGCTTGTATGCAGGGGGCCTATTTTCACCCCTCCACTTT. This gives the protein CASSLYAGGLFSPLHF. Full variable domain (missing parts from reference TRBV5-1 and TRBJ1-6): KAGVTQTPRYLIKTRGQQVTLSCSPISGHRSVSWYQQTPGQGLQFLFEYFSETQRNKGNFPGRFSGRQFSNSRSEMNVSTLELGDSALYLCASSLYAGGLFSPLHFGNGTRLTVT.

The rearrangement joins TRBV28 to TRBJ1-2, with 7 bases lining up with TRBD1. The CDR3 extends over 16 amino acids. Germline CDR1 and CDR2: MDHEN and SYDVKM. J was trimmed by 8 bases and V by 4 bases; bases with no gene match: 16. CDR3 residues: CASSSTPGQQHRGYTF. The CDR3 bases are TGTGCCAGCAGTTCTACCCCGGGACAGCAGCATAGGGGCTACACCTTC.

As concerns this clone: Other DNA sequences from this sample encode an identical CDR3 as well. V usage is TRBV9 and J usage is TRBJ1-3; D unresolved. The CDR3 loop spans 14 amino acids. V was shortened by 0 bases and J by 1 base, with 5 bases between the two germline ends. Germline loops: CDR1 SGDLS, CDR2 YYNGEE. The CDR3 DNA follows: TGTGCCAGCAGCGTAGTAGGTTCTGGAAACACCATATATTTT. Its protein is CASSVVGSGNTIYF.

The chain combines TRBV6-5 with TRBJ2-5; D possibly uses TRBD1 or TRBD2 (5 bases each). Germline assignment: CDR1 MNHEY and CDR2 SVGAGI. V lost 1 base to trimming and J lost 5 bases, with 11 bases between them. The CDR3 spans 14 residues. The CDR3 nucleotides are TGTGCCAGCAGTTACTTCCCAGGGACGGAGACCCAGTACTTC. It yields the protein CASSYFPGTETQYF.

V usage is TRBV28 and J usage is TRBJ2-2; 9 nucleotides align to TRBD1. CDR3 length: 15 residues. In germline, CDR1 is MDHEN, CDR2 SYDVKM. The junction had 12 bases not matched to a gene; V was cut back by 10 bases and J by 6 bases. CDR3 in amino acids: CATLGGQGISGELFF. The DNA of the CDR3 is TGTGCCACCTTAGGGGGACAGGGAATTTCCGGGGAGCTGTTTTTT. The entire variable domain, with the rest obtained from reference TRBV28 and TRBJ2-2, is as follows: DVKVTQSSRYLVKRTGEKVFLECVQDMDHENMFWYRQDPGLGLRLIYFSYDVKMKEKGDIPEGYSVSREKKERFSLILESASTNQTSMYLCATLGGQGISGELFFGEGSRLTVL.

The V and J genes are TRBV7-2 and TRBJ2-7, with 7 bases that match TRBD1. V dropped 1 base and J dropped 5; count of bases not matched to a gene: 5. The CDR3 covers 14 residues. Germline lookup yields CDR1 SGHTA and CDR2 FQGNSA. As DNA, the CDR3 is TGTGCCAGCAGCTTAGTAGGGGGCCTTAACGAGCAGTACTTC. This gives the protein CASSLVGGLNEQYF. The full variable domain, rest sourced from reference TRBV7-2 and TRBJ2-7, is GAGVSQSPSNKVTEKGKDVELRCDPISGHTALYWYRQSLGQGLEFLIYFQGNSAPDKSGLPSDRFSAERTGGSVSTLTIQRTQQEDSAVYLCASSLVGGLNEQYFGPGTRLTVT.

Regarding this clone: This sequence may be a read error, since a much larger clone differs from it by one base. The same CDR3 is also encoded by other DNA sequences in this sample. This chain connects TRBV7-9 to TRBJ2-5; the D gene is possibly TRBD2 (5 bases). The CDR3 consists of 14 residues. The germline CDR1 and CDR2 sequences are SEHNR and FQNEAQ (reference sequence). As DNA, the CDR3 is TGTGCCAGTAGCTTAGCGCCCGATCAAGAGACCCAGTACTTC. Residues: CASSLAPDQETQYF.

This chain joins TRBV11-3 and TRBJ1-1; D not certain. The CDR3 length is 13 residues. Per the germline V gene, CDR1 is SGHNT and CDR2 is YENEEA. V lost 3 bases, J lost 1 base, and 6 bases lay in between. As DNA, the CDR3 is TGTGCCAGCAGCTTTACGGAGAACACTGAAGCTTTCTTT. Translated: CASSFTENTEAFF.

The chain recombines TRBV5-1 with TRBJ2-1; 7 bases align to TRBD1. The J segment lost 0 bases and the V segment lost 0 bases, leaving 3 bases of the junction unmatched. Looked up from germline, CDR1 is SGHRS and CDR2 is YFSETQ. The CDR3 spans 16 residues. For the CDR3, the DNA is TGCGCCAGCAGCTTGGCCTCAGGGGGCTCCTACAATGAGCAGTTCTTC. Encoded protein: CASSLASGGSYNEQFF.

The gene calls are TRBV10-3 and TRBJ2-6; perhaps TRBD2 as D (6 bases). Trimming cost V 6 bases and J 0 bases, with 21 bases left between them. The CDR3 sequence is 19 residues long. Germline assignment: CDR1 ENHRY and CDR2 SYGVKD. The chain's CDR3 is CAISPYAARGTSGANVLTF. The CDR3 DNA follows: TGTGCCATCAGCCCCTATGCTGCACGCGGGACCTCTGGGGCCAACGTCCTGACTTTC.

On this clone: The same CDR3 arises from other DNA sequences in this sample as well. The rearrangement joins TRBV28 to TRBJ2-5, with 7 nucleotides matching TRBD1. The CDR3 is 13 residues long. V was clipped by 4 bases and J by 2 bases; unmatched bases: 1. The germline CDR1 and CDR2 sequences are MDHEN and SYDVKM. The CDR3 loop reads CASSSGQQETQYF. In DNA, the CDR3 is TGTGCCAGCAGTTCGGGACAGCAAGAGACCCAGTACTTC. The full variable domain, rest sourced from reference TRBV28 and TRBJ2-5, is DVKVTQSSRYLVKRTGEKVFLECVQDMDHENMFWYRQDPGLGLRLIYFSYDVKMKEKGDIPEGYSVSREKKERFSLILESASTNQTSMYLCASSSGQQETQYFGPGTRLLVL.

The CDR3 loop reads CSVTIGGSYEQYF. The DNA for the CDR3 is TGCAGCGTTACCATCGGGGGATCCTACGAGCAGTACTTC. V usage is TRBV29-1 and J usage is TRBJ2-7; TRBD2 is a possible D gene (6 bases). V gave up 5 bases and J gave up 1 base, with 12 bases separating them. Germline assignment: CDR1 SQVTM and CDR2 ANQGSEA. CDR3 length: 13 residues.

This clone appeared many times. The V call is TRBV19, the J call TRBJ1-5; 10 positions match TRBD1. The CDR3 length is 19 residues. J gave up 2 bases and V 4 bases, and 14 bases lay outside the gene matches. Germline assignment: CDR1 LNHDA and CDR2 SQIVND (reference sequence). The CDR3 DNA follows: TGTGCCAGTAGTAGCGCAGGGACAGGGGCTTTTTCGGGCAATCAGCCCCAGCATTTT. Its translation: CASSSAGTGAFSGNQPQHF.

This clone was recorded once. The chain uses TRBV19 and TRBJ2-2; the D is unclear. The germline V gene encodes CDR1 LNHDA and CDR2 SQIVND (reference sequence). The CDR3 covers 16 residues. V lost 1 base and J 5 bases, leaving 14 bases between the germline ends. CDR3 protein: CASSIALTRRTGELFF. DNA for the CDR3: TGTGCCAGTAGTATAGCTCTGACAAGAAGGACCGGGGAGCTGTTTTTT.

CDR3 protein: CASSGYSGSGEQYF. DNA for the CDR3: TGTGCCAGCAGTGGATACTCGGGGAGTGGCGAGCAGTACTTC. The chain couples TRBV2 to TRBJ2-7, with D perhaps TRBD2 (5 bases). CDR3 length: 14 residues. Germline lookup yields CDR1 SNHLY and CDR2 FYNNEI. Trimming cost V 4 bases and J 6 bases, with 16 bases left between them.

This clone has a count of ten or more. This rearrangement joins TRBV6-4 to TRBJ2-3, with 8 nucleotides matching TRBD2. Germline trimming cut 8 bases from V and 2 bases from J; bases unmatched to any gene: 6. The CDR3 is 14 residues long. Germline loops: CDR1 MRHNA, CDR2 SNTAGT. The CDR3 sequence is CASGAGGSTDTQYF. CDR3 DNA sequence: TGTGCCAGCGGGGCGGGAGGCTCCACAGATACGCAGTATTTT.

The chain carries TRBV6-1 and TRBJ1-4, with unresolved D. V lost 3 bases and J lost 0, with 8 bases in between. The CDR3 has 15 residues. CDR1 and CDR2 from the germline V gene are MNHNS and SASEGT. The CDR3 protein is CASSDWSSTNEKLFF. As DNA, the CDR3 is TGTGCCAGCAGTGATTGGTCATCAACTAATGAAAAACTGTTTTTT.

This clone occurred a few times. The V gene is TRBV7-2, the J gene TRBJ1-1, with TRBD1 identical over 7 bases. There are 13 residues in the CDR3. Germline-derived CDR1 and CDR2 are SGHTA and FQGNSA. V gave up 5 bases and J gave up 5 bases; unmatched junction bases: 5. The CDR3 nucleotides are TGTGCCAGCAGCCGACAGGGAGGGACTGAAGCTTTCTTT. Its translation is CASSRQGGTEAFF.

The chain uses TRBV9 and TRBJ2-1; 11 nucleotides agree with TRBD2. Unmatched junction bases numbered 4, after V lost 3 bases and J lost 8 bases. The germline CDR1 and CDR2 sequences are SGDLS and YYNGEE. The CDR3 spans 14 residues. CDR3 residues: CASSALTSGDEQFF. CDR3 coding DNA: TGTGCCAGCAGCGCCTTGACTAGCGGGGATGAGCAGTTCTTC.

The chain couples TRBV7-2 to TRBJ2-1; D tentatively fits TRBD1 or TRBD2 (5 bases each). Germline assignment: CDR1 SGHTA and CDR2 FQGNSA. The length of the CDR3 is 13 residues. Trimming took 6 bases from V and 13 from J, leaving 19 bases between them. DNA for the CDR3: TGTGCCAGCAGATCCCCGGGACCCAATCCCCAGTTCTTC. Its protein is CASRSPGPNPQFF.

The chain recombines TRBV15 with TRBJ1-3; 7 bases match TRBD1. Germline V gene data show CDR1 as LNHNV and CDR2 as YYDKDF (reference sequence). Trimming cost V 0 bases and J 2 bases; bases outside gene matches: 1. This CDR3 contains 15 residues. CDR3 region: CATSRDRGTGNTIYF. The CDR3 nucleotides read TGTGCCACCAGCAGAGACAGGGGGACTGGAAACACCATATATTTT.

The V call is TRBV19, the J call TRBJ1-5, with unresolved D. CDR1 is LNHDA and CDR2 is SQIVND in the germline V gene (reference sequence). The length of the CDR3 is 14 residues. Trimming shortened V by 3 bases and J by 0 bases, and 6 bases separated the two germline ends. The CDR3 DNA follows: TGTGCCAGTAGTATCGGTTATAGCAATCAGCCCCAGCATTTT. Residues: CASSIGYSNQPQHF.

Of note for this clone: The sample carries other DNA sequences with the same CDR3. The chain has TRBV7-9 and TRBJ2-5; D uncertain. Germline-derived CDR1 and CDR2 are SEHNR and FQNEAQ (reference sequence). The CDR3 extends over 12 amino acids. Trimming left V 1 base short and J 5 bases short, with 5 bases between. The CDR3 DNA reads as TGTGCCAGCAGCTTAGTTCAGGAGACCCAGTACTTC. This sequence encodes CASSLVQETQYF.

The chain is built from TRBV10-3 and TRBJ2-1, with 8 nucleotides matching TRBD2. Germline CDR1 reads ENHRY; CDR2 reads SYGVKD. The CDR3 extends over 15 amino acids. J gave up 8 bases and V 0 bases, and 6 bases lay outside the gene matches. CDR3 loop: CAISESLGRGDEQFF. The CDR3 DNA reads TGTGCCATCAGTGAGTCCCTCGGGAGGGGCGATGAGCAGTTCTTC.

This chain connects TRBV11-2 to TRBJ2-3, with a tentative D call TRBD2 (6 bases). Trimming removed 5 bases from V and 0 bases from J, with 15 bases in between. The germline CDR1 and CDR2 sequences are SGHAT and FQNNGV. The CDR3 is 16 residues long. The CDR3 DNA follows: TGTGCCAGCAGCCGTGGCTCCGGGGGTAGCACAGATACGCAGTATTTT. This translates into CASSRGSGGSTDTQYF.

The V gene is TRBV7-3, the J gene TRBJ2-3; perhaps TRBD2 as D (7 bases). The germline gives CDR1 SGHTA, CDR2 FQGTGA. Trimming stripped 2 bases from V and 4 bases from J, with 19 bases between. The CDR3 has 17 residues. CDR3 region: CASSLATGGSFADTQYF. Written as DNA, the CDR3 is TGTGCCAGCAGCTTAGCTACGGGGGGCTCGTTTGCAGATACGCAGTATTTT.

The rearrangement joins TRBV11-2 to TRBJ2-3, with D perhaps matching TRBD1 or TRBD2 (5 bases each). The CDR3 extends over 16 amino acids. Germline CDR1 is SGHAT and CDR2 is FQNNGV. Trimming took off 7 bases at V and 1 base at J, with 18 bases between the two ends. This chain's CDR3 is CASNQLGARRTDTQYF. The CDR3 DNA reads as TGTGCCAGCAACCAACTAGGGGCTCGGCGCACAGATACGCAGTATTTT.